This entry lists 29 T cell receptor beta chains sequenced from one sample in a study of CD8 T cells in Susac syndrome. Random hexamers were used to reverse transcribe the RNA input (about 0.45 to 1 ug). TCRdb ran MiXCR on the immunoSEQ multiplex PCR reads and lists one entry per CDR3 protein. The table has about 200,000 distinct CDR3 sequences, 90% to 95% seen once. The material sequenced was CD4+ T cells from PBMCs. The receptors come from a human donor with multiple sclerosis.

The V gene is TRBV10-3, the J gene TRBJ2-3; 12 bases map to TRBD2. V was pared by 2 bases and J by 2 bases, with 8 bases of the junction left unmatched. Germline values: CDR1 ENHRY, CDR2 SYGVKD. CDR3 length equals 18 residues. The CDR3 is CAISERWTSGKPTDTQYF. Here the CDR3 DNA reads TGTGCCATCAGTGAGCGCTGGACTAGCGGGAAACCCACAGATACGCAGTATTTT.

The V and J genes are TRBV19 and TRBJ2-7, with 7 bases aligning to TRBD2. In germline, CDR1 is LNHDA, CDR2 SQIVND (reference sequence). The CDR3 has 15 residues. With V trimmed by 5 bases and J by 2 bases, 9 bases remained unmatched. In DNA, the CDR3 is TGTGCCAGTAGTCCCGGGGGGAGTCGAACCTACGAGCAGTACTTC. This encodes CASSPGGSRTYEQYF.

The CDR3 DNA sequence: TGTGCCACCAGTGACGGACTGATGAACACTGAAGCTTTCTTT. Translated: CATSDGLMNTEAFF. This sequence joins TRBV24-1 and TRBJ1-1; D is undetermined. Germline CDR1 reads KGHDR; CDR2 reads SFDVKD. Trimming stripped 4 bases from V and 0 bases from J, with 8 bases between. The CDR3 length is 14 residues.

This CDR3 reads CAWSPGWADYSNQPQHF. CDR3 DNA sequence: TGTGCCTGGAGCCCGGGCTGGGCAGATTATAGCAATCAGCCCCAGCATTTT. The genes are TRBV30 and TRBJ1-5, with D unresolved. CDR1 is GTSNPN, CDR2 SVGIG, per germline (reference sequence). Trimming pared 3 bases from V and 0 bases from J, leaving 18 bases between. There are 17 residues in the CDR3.

The chain combines TRBV5-6 with TRBJ1-3; 7 bases are shared with TRBD1. The germline V gene encodes CDR1 SGHDT and CDR2 YYEEEE. The CDR3 is 16 amino acids. The J segment lost 0 bases and the V segment lost 4 bases, leaving 7 bases of the junction unmatched. CDR3 sequence: CASSTMDRHSGNTIYF. As DNA, the CDR3 is TGTGCCAGCAGCACCATGGACAGGCACTCTGGAAACACCATATATTTT.

The V and J genes are TRBV20-1 and TRBJ2-7, with unresolved D. V was pared by 5 bases and J by 1 base, with 15 bases between. CDR3 size: 14 residues. Germline CDR1 DFQATT, CDR2 SNEGSKA (reference sequence). The CDR3 spells CSALDKRASYEQYF. CDR3 sequence (DNA): TGCAGTGCTCTAGACAAAAGAGCATCCTACGAGCAGTACTTC.

The chain links TRBV3-1 to TRBJ1-6; maybe TRBD1 (6 bases). From germline, CDR1 is LGHDT and CDR2 YNNKEL (reference sequence). Trimming cost V 4 bases and J 7 bases, with 17 bases left between them. This CDR3 is 16 amino acids long. In DNA form, the CDR3 reads TGTGCCAGCAGCCTCCAGGTGCGGACAGAGAATTCACCCCTCCACTTT. Translation: CASSLQVRTENSPLHF. Looking up the rest from reference TRBV3-1 and TRBJ1-6 gives the full variable domain: DTAVSQTPKYLVTQMGNDKSIKCEQNLGHDTMYWYKQDSKKFLKIMFSYNNKELIINETVPNRFSPKSPDKAHLNLHINSLELGDSAVYFCASSLQVRTENSPLHFGNGTRLTVT.

The V call is TRBV11-2, the J call TRBJ2-3; a weak D match, TRBD1 (6 bases). The CDR3 spans 12 residues. The germline V and J ends were trimmed by 6 bases and 3 bases, with 7 bases remaining between them. The germline V gene encodes CDR1 SGHAT and CDR2 FQNNGV. CDR3 coding DNA: TGTGCCAGCAGGGGGGCTACAGATACGCAGTATTTT. This codes for CASRGATDTQYF.

V is TRBV27 and J is TRBJ1-2; 8 bases fit TRBD1. The CDR3 is 14 amino acids. The ends lost 3 bases at V and 5 bases at J; junction bases unmatched: 5. From germline, CDR1 is MNHEY and CDR2 SMNVEV (reference sequence). The CDR3 DNA follows: TGTGCCAGCAGTTTTGGACAGGGAAGATATGGCTACACCTTC. Amino acid sequence: CASSFGQGRYGYTF.

The rearrangement links TRBV18 to TRBJ2-5; 10 bases match TRBD1. The CDR3 spans 17 residues. Losses at the gene ends were 3 bases for V and 7 bases for J; bases not matched to a gene: 14. Germline-derived CDR1 and CDR2 are KGHSH and LQKENI. The CDR3 region is CASSPVLGTGALGTQYF. Written as DNA, the CDR3 is TGTGCCAGCTCACCTGTCCTAGGGACAGGGGCCCTGGGGACCCAGTACTTC. Together with reference TRBV18 and TRBJ2-5, the CDR3 gives the full variable domain: NAGVMQNPRHLVRRRGQEARLRCSPMKGHSHVYWYRQLPEEGLKFMVYLQKENIIDESGMPKERFSAEFPKEGPSILRIQQVVRGDSAAYFCASSPVLGTGALGTQYFGPGTRLLVL.

The chain links TRBV7-9 to TRBJ2-3; D is tentatively TRBD1 or TRBD2 (5 bases each). This CDR3 has 15 residues. CDR1 and CDR2 from the germline V gene are SEHNR and FQNEAQ (reference sequence). The V end lost 1 base, the J end lost 2 bases, and 10 bases lay between the germline ends. This CDR3 is CASSLVPGTTDTQYF. The CDR3 region has the DNA TGTGCCAGCAGCTTAGTACCCGGGACCACAGATACGCAGTATTTT.

The chain combines TRBV20-1 with TRBJ2-3; D is unclear. Germline V lookup: CDR1 DFQATT, CDR2 SNEGSKA (reference sequence). The V and J ends lost 3 bases and 4 bases respectively, with 14 bases between them. CDR3 size: 14 residues. CDR3 amino acids: CSARNAHDADTQYF. The CDR3 nucleotides read TGCAGTGCTAGGAACGCCCATGATGCAGATACGCAGTATTTT.

The chain links TRBV29-1 to TRBJ2-2; TRBD2 agrees at 14 bases. After removal of 6 bases from V and 6 bases from J, the junction contained 6 bases not matched to a gene. This CDR3 spans 15 amino acids. Per the germline V gene, CDR1 is SQVTM and CDR2 is ANQGSEA. The CDR3 reads CSVTGLAGVAGELFF. The CDR3 DNA reads TGCAGCGTGACGGGACTAGCGGGAGTGGCCGGGGAGCTGTTTTTT.

The V gene is TRBV27, the J gene TRBJ1-5, with a weak D call TRBD1 (6 bases). CDR1 is MNHEY, CDR2 SMNVEV, per germline (reference sequence). The germline V and J ends were trimmed by 6 bases and 4 bases, with 13 bases remaining between them. There are 14 residues in the CDR3. This chain's CDR3 is CASRSGRGNQPQHF. Here the CDR3 DNA reads TGTGCCAGCAGATCGGGGAGGGGGAATCAGCCCCAGCATTTT.

This rearrangement joins TRBV29-1 to TRBJ1-6, with TRBD1 identical over 8 bases. V gave up 7 bases and J gave up 15 bases; unmatched junction bases: 8. Germline-derived CDR1 and CDR2 are SQVTM and ANQGSEA. This CDR3 contains 11 residues. The CDR3 DNA follows: TGCAGCGGGACAGGGTGGTACCACCTCCACTTT. Protein product: CSGTGWYHLHF.

The rearrangement joins TRBV7-9 to TRBJ2-1; the D is unclear. V lost 3 bases to trimming and J lost 10 bases, with 10 bases between them. From germline, CDR1 is SEHNR and CDR2 FQNEAQ (reference sequence). CDR3 length: 12 amino acids. CDR3 in amino acids: CASSFGAIEQFF. CDR3 coding DNA: TGTGCCAGCAGCTTTGGCGCGATCGAGCAGTTCTTC.

The J gene is TRBJ2-1, the V gene TRBV30, with 7 bases identical to TRBD2. The CDR3 sequence is 16 residues long. Germline CDR1 and CDR2: GTSNPN and SVGIG (reference sequence). Unmatched junction bases numbered 5, after V lost 0 bases and J lost 0 bases. The CDR3 DNA reads TGTGCCTGGAGTGTAGGAGGCGGGAGCTCCTACAATGAGCAGTTCTTC. Translated, it gives CAWSVGGGSSYNEQFF.

The chain joins TRBV15 to TRBJ2-6; D gene uncertain. CDR1 is LNHNV, CDR2 YYDKDF, per germline (reference sequence). V lost 0 bases to trimming and J lost 0 bases, with 9 bases between them. The CDR3 is 17 residues long. CDR3: CATSREDANSGANVLTF. The CDR3 nucleotides read TGTGCCACCAGCAGAGAGGACGCAAACTCTGGGGCCAACGTCCTGACTTTC.

V is TRBV21-1 and J is TRBJ2-4; no DNA check was done on the table's D call, TRBD1. TRBV21-1 is given as a pseudogene. The CDR3 is made up of 19 amino acids. The CDR3 reads CASSKGPDRLVSGKNIQYF. The CDR3 nucleotides are TGTGCCAGCAGCAAAGGCCCGGACCGCCTCGTTTCAGGCAAAAACATTCAGTACTTC.

This clonotype was seen a single time. The V and J genes are TRBV29-1 and TRBJ2-6; D not certain. Germline V gives CDR1 SQVTM, CDR2 ANQGSEA. Trimming took 1 base from V and 3 from J, leaving 4 bases between them. The CDR3 is made up of 13 amino acids. This CDR3 reads CSVEGGGANVLTF. DNA for the CDR3: TGCAGCGTTGAAGGTGGTGGGGCCAACGTCCTGACTTTC.

This clonotype was detected only once. The chain is built from TRBV30 and TRBJ2-3; no clear D gene. Trimming took 4 bases from V and 7 from J, leaving 9 bases between them. Looked up from germline, CDR1 is GTSNPN and CDR2 is SVGIG (reference sequence). The CDR3 runs 11 residues. The DNA of the CDR3 is TGTGCCTGGACTAACTTGAATACGCAGTATTTT. This gives the protein CAWTNLNTQYF.

V usage is TRBV7-9 and J usage is TRBJ2-1; D not resolved. The CDR3 has 11 residues. The germline V gene encodes CDR1 SEHNR and CDR2 FQNEAQ (reference sequence). V was clipped by 5 bases and J by 9 bases, with 8 bases between them. The CDR3 DNA reads TGTGCCAGCAGCCAGGCTGCTGAGCAGTTCTTC. Translating it yields CASSQAAEQFF.

The gene calls are TRBV12-3 or TRBV12-4 and TRBJ1-2; 7 nucleotides align to TRBD1. With V trimmed by 5 bases and J by 7 bases, 4 bases remained unmatched. The CDR3 loop spans 12 amino acids. This CDR3 is CASSPWTGGYTF. As DNA, the CDR3 is TGTGCCAGCAGTCCCTGGACAGGTGGCTACACCTTC.

This rearrangement joins TRBV12-5 to TRBJ2-7; 10 bases are shared with TRBD1. The CDR3 has 17 amino acids. The J segment lost 5 bases and the V segment lost 3 bases, leaving 13 bases of the junction unmatched. Germline CDR1 is LGHNT and CDR2 is FRNRAP. For the CDR3, the DNA is TGTGCTAGTGGTTTAGCTAAGCAGGGACAGGGGCCTCACGAGCAGTACTTC. Translation gives CASGLAKQGQGPHEQYF.

The rearrangement links TRBV3-1 to TRBJ2-7, with no clear D. The V end was cut by 6 bases, the J end by 7 bases, with 19 bases between. Germline CDR1 is LGHDT and CDR2 is YNNKEL (reference sequence). The CDR3 runs 14 residues. CDR3 sequence: CASRARLGEGEQYF. Written as DNA, the CDR3 is TGTGCCAGCAGAGCTAGACTTGGGGAAGGGGAGCAGTACTTC.

V usage is TRBV25-1 and J usage is TRBJ2-5, with D hard to call. CDR1 is MGHDK and CDR2 is SYGVNS in the germline V gene. Trimming shortened V by 4 bases and J by 1 base, and 7 bases separated the two germline ends. This CDR3 has 13 amino acids. The CDR3: CASSGGIQETQYF. In DNA, the CDR3 is TGTGCCAGCAGTGGGGGTATCCAAGAGACCCAGTACTTC.

The chain carries TRBV12-3 or TRBV12-4 and TRBJ2-3; 10 bases match TRBD2. This CDR3 has 19 residues. Trimming removed 1 base from V and 0 bases from J; junction bases left unmatched: 10. This chain's CDR3 is CASSLVGRGLAKSTDTQYF. The CDR3 DNA is TGTGCCAGCAGTTTAGTTGGCCGGGGACTAGCGAAAAGCACAGATACGCAGTATTTT.

The V call is TRBV28, the J call TRBJ1-1; D is ambiguous. This CDR3 spans 13 amino acids. Germline V lookup: CDR1 MDHEN, CDR2 SYDVKM. Trimming removed 4 bases at V and 4 bases at J, with 10 bases between. This chain's CDR3 is CASSSPGATEAFF. The CDR3 bases are TGTGCCAGCAGTTCTCCGGGCGCCACTGAAGCTTTCTTT.

The chain is built from TRBV20-1 and TRBJ2-7; 7 bases map to TRBD2. J gave up 0 bases and V 3 bases, and 11 bases lay outside the gene matches. The CDR3 has 16 residues. In germline, CDR1 is DFQATT, CDR2 SNEGSKA (reference sequence). CDR3 amino acids: CSARTLAEVRSYEQYF. Written as DNA, the CDR3 is TGCAGTGCTAGGACTCTAGCGGAGGTCCGCTCCTACGAGCAGTACTTC.